The clone carrying this T cell receptor beta chain was seen more than once but under ten times. Its antigen is as yet unknown. This specimen comes from a study of early stage breast cancer tumors. Findings and caveats of the study: Enriched TCRB sequences shared across patients were mostly commonly generated sequences. Functional markers like CD4, CD8 and FOXP3 were missed in bulk sequencing. Compared with adjacent normal breast, tumors showed approximately 2.5-fold denser, more clonal T cells.

The CDR3 has 13 residues. Germline-derived CDR1 and CDR2 are SGHRS and YFSETQ. Between the trimmed V and J ends, which lost 3 bases and 4 bases, there was a span of 10 bases. The table came from immunoSEQ multiplex PCR; TCRdb's copy has only in-frame clones and leaves some out. The table has some 35,000 clones, about 68% seen once. This receptor was taken from a person aged 60 to 70 with breast cancer. The chain recombines TRBV5-1 with TRBJ1-1; the D gene is possibly TRBD1 (6 bases). The sequencing sample was made of blood. In DNA form, the CDR3 reads TGCGCCAGCAGCTCCTCAGGGGTCACTGAAGCTTTCTTT. Residues: CASSSSGVTEAFF.